This T cell receptor (beta chain) was sequenced in a study of technical replicates of blood from a few donors. Assay used: immunoSEQ multiplex PCR; TCRdb lists only in-frame clones, some missing. The table lists tens of thousands of clones, 85% to 95% of them singletons, with less than 0.4% in the top ten. This CDR3 spans 14 amino acids. Per the germline V gene, CDR1 is MNHNY and CDR2 is SVGAGI (reference sequence). After removal of 7 bases from V and 7 bases from J, the junction contained 9 bases not matched to a gene. This clonotype was obtained from a human donor in good health. The genes are TRBV6-6 and TRBJ2-5, with 10 nucleotides matching TRBD1. The specimen was T cells isolated from PBMCs. This CDR3 reads CASMTGGFVGTQYF. In nucleotides, the CDR3 is TGTGCCAGCATGACAGGGGGCTTTGTAGGGACCCAGTACTTC.